Included here is one TCR beta chain sequence, with context. What it binds is unknown. Sequencing was performed with immunoSEQ multiplex PCR; in TCRdb, only in-frame clones are kept and a portion is missing. The repertoire has about 140,000 clones, 88% of them found once; the top ten carry approximately 3%. The data derive from a study of T cell responses to AZD1222 COVID-19 vaccine. Germline V gene lookup returns CDR1 SGHDN and CDR2 FVKESK. Losses at the gene ends were 1 base for V and 7 bases for J; bases not matched to a gene: 12. The CDR3 has 17 residues. Study results and limitations: None of the repertoires were sampled until the peak T cell response had passed. Close to half of spike-specific TCRs reportedly recognize unmutated variant regions. The donors showed a predominance of white British ancestry and of females, with possible underestimation of clonal diversity.

The receptor's source is an adult who received the AZD1222 COVID-19 vaccine. The material was peripheral blood, obtained 28 days after the second AZD1222 dose. The chain has TRBV14 and TRBJ2-1; 8 bases map to TRBD2. The CDR3 loop is CASSQGLATASRNEQFF. CDR3 nucleotide sequence: TGTGCCAGCAGCCAAGGACTAGCGACCGCCTCGCGAAATGAGCAGTTCTTC.